The 6 T cell receptor beta chains below come from one sample, sequenced in a study of T cell changes during pregnancy in multiple sclerosis. Produced via immunoSEQ multiplex PCR; TCRdb's table is partial and in-frame only. Seen here are around 80,000 clones, 94% observed once, and the top ten hold more than 0.95%. Sequenced material: peripheral blood, taken in the second trimester of pregnancy. The receptors derive from a female donor in good health, enrolled as a control in a pregnancy study.

This clone appeared once. The rearrangement uses TRBV28 and TRBJ2-7; tentatively, D is TRBD1 (5 bases). The CDR3 consists of 14 residues. The V and J ends lost 5 bases and 3 bases respectively, with 14 bases between them. The germline CDR1 and CDR2 sequences are MDHEN and SYDVKM. The CDR3 reads CASSGRTPSYEQYF. CDR3 in DNA: TGTGCCAGCAGTGGGCGGACACCGAGCTACGAGCAGTACTTC. The variable domain in full, with the rest retrieved from reference TRBV28 and TRBJ2-7, is DVKVTQSSRYLVKRTGEKVFLECVQDMDHENMFWYRQDPGLGLRLIYFSYDVKMKEKGDIPEGYSVSREKKERFSLILESASTNQTSMYLCASSGRTPSYEQYFGPGTRLTVT.

This rearrangement joins TRBV6-5 to TRBJ1-1; D is unclear. Germline CDR1 is MNHEY and CDR2 is SVGAGI. There are 13 residues in the CDR3. The ends were cut back, 5 bases at V and 4 bases at J, with 11 bases in the middle. DNA of the CDR3: TGTGCCAGCAGTCGTAGAGAGAGCACTGAAGCTTTCTTT. Translating it yields CASSRRESTEAFF.

The chain couples TRBV10-3 to TRBJ1-2; 8 bases align to TRBD1. The germline V gene encodes CDR1 ENHRY and CDR2 SYGVKD. The CDR3 consists of 16 residues. Trimming took 5 bases from V and 7 from J; bases not matched to a gene: 15. The CDR3 DNA is TGTGCCATCAGTTTGGGAGCAGGGGGCGCAAATGGTGGCTACACCTTC. Translation gives CAISLGAGGANGGYTF.

V gene TRBV28 combines with J gene TRBJ2-3, with TRBD2 matching 9 bases. The V gene's germline CDR1 is MDHEN and CDR2 SYDVKM. The ends lost 8 bases at V and 0 bases at J; junction bases unmatched: 9. The CDR3 is 16 amino acids. The CDR3 loop is CASCRGLAQSTDTQYF. CDR3 nucleotide sequence: TGTGCCAGCTGTCGTGGACTAGCGCAAAGCACAGATACGCAGTATTTT.

This clone was seen once. The rearrangement links TRBV5-1 to TRBJ2-7; 7 bases are a match to TRBD1. The CDR3 is 15 amino acids. Germline V gene lookup returns CDR1 SGHRS and CDR2 YFSETQ. The ends lost 3 bases at V and 3 bases at J; junction bases unmatched: 9. CDR3 bases: TGCGCCAGCAGCTCCCGGACAGGCGAAAGCTACGAGCAGTACTTC. This codes for CASSSRTGESYEQYF.

The table lists this clone with a count of one. The rearrangement links TRBV6-6 to TRBJ2-1, with 12 bases fitting TRBD2. This CDR3 comprises 14 residues. The V gene's germline CDR1 is MNHNY and CDR2 SVGAGI (reference sequence). The junction had 5 bases not matched to a gene; V was cut back by 7 bases and J by 7 bases. The CDR3 DNA reads TGTGCCAGCAATCTAGCGGGAGGGTATAATGAGCAGTTCTTC. It codes for CASNLAGGYNEQFF.